Listed here is a single T cell receptor (beta chain). Measured with immunoSEQ multiplex PCR; TCRdb has only the in-frame clones, and not every one. The sample carries around 250,000 clones, around four fifths recorded once. The entry originates in a study of blood T cell repertoires in COVID-19. The sample consisted of peripheral blood. This receptor was obtained from an elderly man with acute or convalescent COVID-19.

The CDR3 protein is CASSLSGRTYNEQFF. CDR3 DNA: TGCGCCAGCAGCTTGAGCGGGAGAACCTACAATGAGCAGTTCTTC. The chain uses TRBV5-1 and TRBJ2-1; 8 bases are a match to TRBD2. V lost 1 base to trimming and J lost 2 bases; unmatched junction nucleotides: 2. CDR1 is SGHRS, CDR2 YFSETQ, per germline. The CDR3 sequence is 15 residues long.